A selection of T cell receptor beta chains follows, all from one sample in a study of cytomegalovirus exposure and HLA in healthy donors. Some clones are missing from TCRdb's copy, which holds only in-frame ones; the method was immunoSEQ multiplex PCR. The data hold 95,000 to 110,000 clones, with about three quarters observed a single time. Sequenced input: PBMCs. Source of these receptors: a man aged 55 to 70 in good health and CMV-seropositive. Both conserved end residues are part of each CDR3. The order of the fields is clone size, J gene, V gene, CDR3 protein. Clone size is given for some rows only: seen once, a few or many times, or a class if the clone is expanded.

size: -; J: TRBJ2-5; V: TRBV7-3; CDR3: CASSLWEDSEETQYF
size: -; J: TRBJ1-5; V: TRBV11-2; CDR3: CASSQGAGNQPQHF
size: -; J: TRBJ2-1; V: TRBV9; CDR3: CASSALLAGGNEQFF
size: -; J: TRBJ2-2; V: TRBV27; CDR3: CASSLLTRGELFF
size: -; J: TRBJ2-5; V: TRBV7-9; CDR3: CASSSGQGALILYQETQYF
size: -; J: TRBJ2-7; V: TRBV11-3; CDR3: CASSLGGQGFYEQYF
size: few; J: TRBJ1-6; V: TRBV9; CDR3: CASSVSQGSPLHF
size: -; J: TRBJ1-2; V: TRBV2; CDR3: CASSQGGDYGYTF
size: -; J: TRBJ2-5; V: TRBV5-1; CDR3: CASSSTRTRQETQYF
size: -; J: TRBJ1-1; V: TRBV5-1; CDR3: CASTRTVPNTEAFF
size: -; J: TRBJ1-5; V: TRBV7-2; CDR3: CASSENYSNQPQHF
size: -; J: TRBJ1-1; V: TRBV19; CDR3: CASSPRQGNTEAFF
size: -; J: TRBJ1-4; V: TRBV18; CDR3: CASSPRENEKLFF
size: few; J: TRBJ2-7; V: TRBV6-1; CDR3: CASSDTPGEYEQYF
size: -; J: TRBJ2-1; V: TRBV15; CDR3: CATSAGQGNYNEQFF
size: once; J: TRBJ2-1; V: TRBV6-5; CDR3: CASSYRAGGSNEQFF
size: -; J: TRBJ2-2; V: TRBV27; CDR3: CASSLTDRGPGELFF
size: once; J: TRBJ1-3; V: TRBV5-1; CDR3: CASSLQGASGNTIYF
size: -; J: TRBJ1-5; V: TRBV5-1; CDR3: CASSVGTGSVQPQHF
size: -; J: TRBJ2-7; V: TRBV13; CDR3: CASSTRGVGGLGYEQYF
size: -; J: -; V: TRBV4-3; CDR3: CASSHSGTGESYEQYF
size: -; J: TRBJ1-1; V: TRBV5-1; CDR3: CASRTGQGSEAFF
size: -; J: TRBJ2-7; V: TRBV28; CDR3: CASSLQGYEQYF
size: once; J: TRBJ2-4; V: TRBV11-2; CDR3: CARNLGGNIQYF
size: -; J: TRBJ2-5; V: TRBV7-9; CDR3: CASSLEGTEETQYF
size: -; J: TRBJ1-2; V: TRBV11-2; CDR3: CASSEDGYGYTF
size: -; J: TRBJ1-5; V: TRBV7-9; CDR3: CASRPTGTNQPQHF
size: -; J: TRBJ1-1; V: TRBV11-3; CDR3: CASSLTLVGEAFF
size: once; J: TRBJ2-7; V: TRBV27; CDR3: CASSDGTGYYEQYF
size: -; J: TRBJ2-1; V: TRBV15; CDR3: CATSRVQGQAGEQFF
size: -; J: TRBJ2-7; V: TRBV11-2; CDR3: CASSLGQGTNEQYF
size: -; J: TRBJ1-1; V: TRBV7-9; CDR3: CASSLEGARDTEAFF
size: -; J: TRBJ2-7; V: TRBV28; CDR3: CASKTVPYEQYF
size: -; J: TRBJ1-6; V: TRBV5-1; CDR3: CASSPVPTGGGGSPLHF
size: -; J: TRBJ1-5; V: TRBV18; CDR3: CASSPGQGGQPQHF
size: -; J: TRBJ2-2; V: TRBV11-3; CDR3: CASSLGLATGELFF
size: -; J: TRBJ2-7; V: TRBV10-2; CDR3: CASSGQGLYEQYF
size: -; J: TRBJ1-1; V: TRBV27; CDR3: CASSPEGWTEAFF
size: -; J: TRBJ2-7; V: TRBV5-4; CDR3: CASSLGLAKSEQYF
size: -; J: TRBJ1-1; V: TRBV5-1; CDR3: CASSLAQVSGTEAFF
size: -; J: TRBJ2-3; V: TRBV5-1; CDR3: CASSPGLAGGTGTDTQYF
size: -; J: TRBJ1-5; V: TRBV5-5; CDR3: CASSLVQNSNQPQHF
size: -; J: TRBJ2-7; V: TRBV18; CDR3: CASSPDEGSYEQYF